This T cell receptor (beta chain) was retrieved from a study of cytomegalovirus exposure and HLA in healthy donors. As for the study in general: Falling in the Caucasian-associated ancestry cluster were about 80% of a few hundred genotyped donors.

The study, taken as a whole, reports: Presence/absence analyses rested on an assumption that sequencing depth was roughly uniform across donors. For most TCR beta V segments, an earlier analysis put the productive rate at about 90% or about 30% of the time. Later on, a genetic analysis was performed. It linked a missense variant in DCLRE1C with V- and J-gene trimming of TCR beta.

13 Jbeta primers and 60 Vbeta primers were used for the PCR. Some clones are missing from TCRdb's copy, which holds only in-frame ones; the method was immunoSEQ multiplex PCR. The sample yields roughly 160,000 clones, around 83% seen once. This clone was seen only a few times. Antigen specificity is unknown. The TCR comes from a male donor in good health and CMV-seropositive. The source material was PBMCs.

The CDR3 nucleotides read TGTGCCAGCAGTTTATTGACGACAGGGAACAATCAGCCCCAGCATTTT. The encoded protein is CASSLLTTGNNQPQHF. The gene calls are TRBV28 and TRBJ1-5; TRBD1 matches at 7 bases. J gave up 3 bases and V 1 base, and 6 bases lay outside the gene matches. Per the germline V gene, CDR1 is MDHEN and CDR2 is SYDVKM. The length of the CDR3 is 16 residues. The variable domain in full, with the rest retrieved from reference TRBV28 and TRBJ1-5, is DVKVTQSSRYLVKRTGEKVFLECVQDMDHENMFWYRQDPGLGLRLIYFSYDVKMKEKGDIPEGYSVSREKKERFSLILESASTNQTSMYLCASSLLTTGNNQPQHFGDGTRLSIL.